Detailed here is one TCR beta chain. Its antigen is unidentified. From germline, CDR1 is SGHRS and CDR2 YFSETQ. J lost 4 bases, V lost 1 base, and 6 bases had no gene match. CDR3 size: 15 residues. The data originate from a study of cytomegalovirus exposure and HLA in healthy donors. General observations from the study: The authors listed some 150 TCR beta chains as cytomegalovirus-associated.

Profiled with immunoSEQ multiplex PCR; TCRdb holds only in-frame clones, not every one. The data contain 100,000 to 150,000 clones, 89% of them seen just once; the ten biggest clones take up about 1.1%. Source material: PBMCs. The clonotype comes from a woman aged 18-29 years in good health and CMV-seronegative. The chain carries TRBV5-1 and TRBJ1-1; 8 positions agree with TRBD1. For the CDR3, the DNA is TGCGCCAGCAGCTTGTTGTCAGGGACAGGCACTGAAGCTTTCTTT. Translated, it gives CASSLLSGTGTEAFF.